This T cell receptor beta chain was observed in a study of blood T cells in healthy people across ages. Primed by a sample-barcoded 5' primer and a J-beta primer mix, a second PCR proceeded for 7 to 11 cycles. Every cDNA molecule bore a tag from a template-switch adaptor containing 12 random nucleotides. One entry per CDR3 protein, called by TCRdb with MiXCR from the 5' RACE reads. The table includes just under 750,000 distinct CDR3 sequences, about 24% detected once. There were healthy Caucasian individuals from Russia, aged 6 to 90, serving as donors. Germline CDR1 LGHNT, CDR2 FRNRAP. This CDR3 has 13 residues.

The TCR originated in a man between 65 and 85 years old in good health. The chain links TRBV12-5 to TRBJ2-7, with D perhaps matching TRBD2 (5 bases). The J call may be in error: the DNA end matches TRBJ2-1 better. Sequenced: blood. CDR3 residues: CASARDGKGEQFF. DNA for the CDR3: TGTGCTAGTGCCAGAGACGGGAAGGGTGAGCAGTTCTTC.